Listed here are 14 T cell receptor beta chains from one sample, sequenced in a study of blood T cell repertoires in COVID-19. Data came from immunoSEQ multiplex PCR; TCRdb stores just in-frame clones and leaves some out. The sample holds about 270,000 clones, 80% to 90% seen once. Material: PBMCs or T cells enriched from blood (not recorded which). The source of these receptors is a woman younger than 35 who had recovered from COVID-19.

The gene calls are TRBV18 and TRBJ1-6; D is unresolved. The CDR3 sequence is 13 residues long. CDR1 is KGHSH and CDR2 is LQKENI in the germline V gene. The V gene lost 5 bases and the J gene lost 8 bases, with 10 bases spanning the gap. The DNA for the CDR3 is TGTGCCAGCTCATCGAAAGCGGATTCACCCCTCCACTTT. Translating it yields CASSSKADSPLHF.

In regard to this clone: Its ends do not fully match the called genes, so a read error is possible. The V gene is TRBV24-1, the J gene TRBJ2-5; D call uncertain. The germline V gene encodes CDR1 KGHDR and CDR2 SFDVKD. The CDR3 consists of 13 residues. The CDR3 nucleotides read TGTGCCACCAGTGATGGTCACCAAGCGACCCAGTACTTC. It translates to CATSDGHQATQYF.

V and J are TRBV4-1 and TRBJ2-7; TRBD1 agrees at 7 bases. V trimming: 3 bases; J trimming: 1 base; junction bases outside the gene matches: 3. Germline-derived CDR1 and CDR2 are MGHRA and YSYEKL. This CDR3 comprises 14 residues. The CDR3 DNA sequence: TGCGCCAGCAGCCAGACAGGGCGGTCCTACGAGCAGTACTTC. The encoded protein is CASSQTGRSYEQYF.

On this clone: The sample contains more than one DNA sequence encoding this CDR3. This rearrangement joins TRBV7-2 to TRBJ1-2; D possibly corresponds to TRBD1 (5 bases). Germline V gene lookup returns CDR1 SGHTA and CDR2 FQGNSA. This CDR3 has 13 residues. V lost 6 bases and J 4 bases, leaving 12 bases between the germline ends. The CDR3 is CASSLGQGYGYTF. The CDR3 DNA is TGTGCCAGCAGTCTTGGGCAGGGCTATGGCTACACCTTC.

This clone occurred once. The chain couples TRBV4-1 to TRBJ1-3, with TRBD1 matching 7 bases. Trimming cost V 5 bases and J 2 bases; bases outside gene matches: 12. The CDR3 is 17 amino acids. Looked up from germline, CDR1 is MGHRA and CDR2 is YSYEKL. CDR3 sequence: CASSGGQGGSAGNTIYF. DNA of the CDR3: TGCGCCAGCAGCGGTGGGCAGGGGGGAAGCGCTGGAAACACCATATATTTT.

The J gene is TRBJ2-2, the V gene TRBV18, with a weak D call TRBD2 (5 bases). CDR1 and CDR2 (germline): KGHSH, LQKENI. Trimming took 3 bases from V and 2 from J, leaving 19 bases between them. The CDR3 contains 18 residues. The CDR3 DNA sequence: TGTGCCAGCTCACCGGCGGGCCGTCCGGCCCTTAACACCGGGGAGCTGTTTTTT. This translates into CASSPAGRPALNTGELFF.

The chain links TRBV28 to TRBJ1-2; TRBD1 agrees at 10 bases. V lost 5 bases, J lost 2 bases, and 17 bases stayed unmatched. The CDR3 runs 19 residues. CDR1 and CDR2 from the germline V gene are MDHEN and SYDVKM. The CDR3 sequence is CASSPLTGTGVKRNYGYTF. In DNA form, the CDR3 reads TGTGCCAGCAGTCCCCTTACCGGGACAGGGGTTAAACGCAACTATGGCTACACCTTC.

V and J are TRBV28 and TRBJ2-7; TRBD1 might be the D (5 bases). The CDR3 runs to 14 residues. The V gene's germline CDR1 is MDHEN and CDR2 SYDVKM. The V and J ends lost 6 bases and 1 base respectively, with 13 bases between them. CDR3 DNA: TGTGCCAGCAGCTCAGGGAAAGGATCCTACGAGCAGTACTTC. This gives the protein CASSSGKGSYEQYF.

The rearrangement uses TRBV5-1 and TRBJ2-7; a possible D gene is TRBD2 (6 bases). Germline-derived CDR1 and CDR2 are SGHRS and YFSETQ. The CDR3 sequence is 13 residues long. V was trimmed by 1 base and J by 3 bases, leaving 8 bases between them. CDR3 DNA: TGCGCCAGCAGCTTGATGGGGGGCTACGAGCAGTACTTC. As protein: CASSLMGGYEQYF.

The V gene is TRBV2, the J gene TRBJ1-1; D is undetermined. The CDR3 has 13 amino acids. Germline lookup yields CDR1 SNHLY and CDR2 FYNNEI. With 8 bases removed from V and 1 base from J, the gap between germline ends came to 11 bases. The CDR3 protein is CASGWRSNTEAFF. The CDR3 nucleotides are TGTGCCAGCGGCTGGAGATCGAACACTGAAGCTTTCTTT.

The chain has TRBV27 and TRBJ1-6, with a tentative D call TRBD1 (6 bases). The CDR3 is 16 residues long. Trimming cost V 7 bases and J 9 bases, with 22 bases left between them. Germline V gene sequence: CDR1 MNHEY, CDR2 SMNVEV (reference sequence). The CDR3 spells CASTSGLGGAVSPLHF. CDR3 in DNA: TGTGCCAGCACCTCGGGTTTAGGGGGGGCAGTTTCACCCCTCCACTTT.

This rearrangement joins TRBV5-1 to TRBJ2-3; D might be TRBD1 (6 bases). V dropped 4 bases and J dropped 6 bases, with 15 bases sitting between them. The V gene's germline CDR1 is SGHRS and CDR2 YFSETQ. CDR3 size: 14 residues. The CDR3 sequence: CASSMGAFLDTQYF. In DNA form, the CDR3 reads TGCGCCAGCAGCATGGGGGCCTTCTTGGATACGCAGTATTTT.

There are a few counts of this clone. The chain has TRBV3-1 (or the pseudogene TRBV3-2) and TRBJ1-6; tentative D call: TRBD1 (5 bases). V was pared by 6 bases and J by 7 bases, with 13 bases between. This CDR3 region has 14 residues. Germline assignment: CDR1 LGHDT and CDR2 YNNKEL (reference sequence). CDR3 DNA: TGTGCCAGCAGTTTTCAGGGTGGAAATTCACCCCTCCACTTT. This codes for CASSFQGGNSPLHF.

The CDR3 DNA reads as TGTGCCAGCAGCCCCACCGCGGGCGGGGGGGGCCAAGAGACCCAGTACTTC. Protein sequence: CASSPTAGGGGQETQYF. The chain carries TRBV3-1 (or the pseudogene TRBV3-2) and TRBJ2-5, with 9 bases matching TRBD2. The length of the CDR3 is 17 residues. Germline-derived CDR1 and CDR2 are LGHDT and YNNKEL (reference sequence). J gave up 1 base and V 4 bases, and 10 bases lay outside the gene matches.